Listed here is a single TCR beta chain. Its antigen remains unidentified. This record belongs to a study of CD8+ T cells in alopecia areata. About the study: Twice daily, treated patients received 5 to 10 mg of oral tofacitinib.

Study-level results: The link between baseline CD8+ expansion and response remains uncertain with one nonresponder.

RNA extraction was followed by reverse transcription into cDNA, which acted as the sequencing template. Measured with immunoSEQ multiplex PCR; TCRdb has only the in-frame clones, and not every one. The sample includes approximately 140,000 clones, roughly nine tenths of them seen just once. V lost 4 bases and J 5 bases, leaving 20 bases between the germline ends. The CDR3 runs to 15 residues. The V gene's germline CDR1 is SQVTM and CDR2 ANQGSEA. The treatment was: oral pan-JAK inhibitor, 5-10 mg twice daily. The receptor was derived from a human donor with alopecia areata. The specimen comprised CD8+ T cells sorted from blood, sampled at week 4, from a patient treated with tofacitinib. The rearrangement joins TRBV29-1 to TRBJ1-1, with D hard to call. The CDR3 DNA sequence: TGCAGCGTTGTAGAGAGAAAATCGGGAGGAACTGAAGCTTTCTTT. This translates into CSVVERKSGGTEAFF.